Listed below are T cell receptor beta chains from one sample, sequenced in a study of blood T cell repertoires in COVID-19. The protocol was immunoSEQ multiplex PCR, while the TCRdb copy is restricted to in-frame clones and leaves out a portion. The profile shows some 70,000 clones, 88% of them singletons. Sequencing was done on a sample of peripheral blood. The origin of the receptors is an older woman with COVID-19, enrolled during active disease. The CDR3 runs from the conserved cysteine through the conserved F or W. Fields, in order: CDR3 protein, V gene.

CDR3aa: CASSRGPAVNTEAFF
v_gene: TRBV4-1

CDR3aa: CASGPGQGVNTEAFF
v_gene: TRBV12-5

CDR3aa: CASSATSGSHNEQFF
v_gene: TRBV7-2

CDR3aa: CASSLASESPLHF
v_gene: TRBV5-1

CDR3aa: CASSQESARGYGYTF
v_gene: TRBV4-3

CDR3aa: CASGLVLGVGEGNSPLHF
v_gene: TRBV12-5

CDR3aa: CSGEASGGTDTQYF
v_gene: TRBV29-1

CDR3aa: CAISGGQIAEQYF
v_gene: TRBV10-3

CDR3aa: CASSLGTGASNEKLFF
v_gene: TRBV7-8

CDR3aa: CASSEGTVQVPQHF
v_gene: TRBV3-1/TRBV3-2

CDR3aa: CASSSAASGIGELFF
v_gene: TRBV6-2/TRBV6-3

CDR3aa: CASSPRSGRANEQFF
v_gene: TRBV5-1

CDR3aa: CASSEFDRVHEQYF
v_gene: TRBV10-1

CDR3aa: CASSRVLVGKLFF
v_gene: TRBV11-2

CDR3aa: CASNTGENQPQHF
v_gene: TRBV12-3/TRBV12-4

CDR3aa: CASSPDRGLAEIYEQYF
v_gene: TRBV7-2

CDR3aa: CASSPSEYNEQFF
v_gene: TRBV18

CDR3aa: CAWSAGMWNTEAFF
v_gene: TRBV30

CDR3aa: CAWTRGGMNTEAFF
v_gene: TRBV30

CDR3aa: CASSVGPGQGTYEQYF
v_gene: TRBV9

CDR3aa: CASSQSRGMGNTEAFF
v_gene: TRBV7-2

CDR3aa: CASSYQDSSVEPQHF
v_gene: TRBV7-2

CDR3aa: CASSRFGGGGTDTQYF
v_gene: TRBV7-2

CDR3aa: CAWAGTLSTDTQYF
v_gene: TRBV30

CDR3aa: CASSLQGIVGDEQFF
v_gene: TRBV18

CDR3aa: CSVDRDYDYNEQFF
v_gene: TRBV29-1

CDR3aa: CASSMGPSPLHF
v_gene: TRBV12-3/TRBV12-4

CDR3aa: CASSFSSTGSYEQYF
v_gene: TRBV28

CDR3aa: CASSVGGGRGNEQFF
v_gene: TRBV9

CDR3aa: CASSLSPSGEAYEQYF
v_gene: TRBV5-1